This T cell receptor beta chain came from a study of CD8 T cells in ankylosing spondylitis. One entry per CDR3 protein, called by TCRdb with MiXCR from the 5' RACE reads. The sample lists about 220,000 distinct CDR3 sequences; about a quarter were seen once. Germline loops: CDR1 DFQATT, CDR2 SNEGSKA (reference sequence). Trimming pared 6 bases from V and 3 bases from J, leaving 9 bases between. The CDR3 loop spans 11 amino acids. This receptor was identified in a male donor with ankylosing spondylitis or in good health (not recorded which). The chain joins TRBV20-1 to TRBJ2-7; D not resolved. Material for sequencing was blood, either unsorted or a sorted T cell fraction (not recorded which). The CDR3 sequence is CSAPDLYEQYF. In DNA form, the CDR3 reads TGCAGTGCACCGGACCTCTACGAGCAGTACTTC.